This T cell receptor beta chain was documented in a study of radiotherapy plus CTLA-4 blockade in lung cancer. Trimming shortened V by 1 base and J by 7 bases, and 16 bases separated the two germline ends. Germline lookup yields CDR1 LNHDA and CDR2 SQIVND (reference sequence). The CDR3 length is 15 residues. General observations from the study: Some TCR clones had been derived from tumors. These clones expanded in peripheral blood after radiotherapy plus ipilimumab.

This table comes from immunoSEQ multiplex PCR, and its TCRdb copy is limited to in-frame clones, with some not included. The sample gives about 40,000 clones, approximately 79% of which show up once; less than 25% is in the top ten. Points on this clone: The target antigen is unknown.

The chain links TRBV19 to TRBJ1-1, with D tentatively TRBD1 (5 bases). This sequence was found in a human donor with non-small cell lung cancer that progressed on radiotherapy plus ipilimumab. The sequencing used peripheral blood, collected from a patient treated with radiotherapy plus ipilimumab. The CDR3 nucleotides are TGTGCCAGTAGTATAGGAGGACCTAAAAGGGGTGAAGCTTTCTTT. This sequence encodes CASSIGGPKRGEAFF.